This entry lists 32 T cell receptor beta chains sequenced from one sample in a study of T-cell memory formation after mild COVID-19. TCRdb passed the 5' RACE reads through MiXCR, listing each CDR3 protein once. The sample lists some 350,000 distinct CDR3 sequences; approximately 16% were seen once. Sequencing was performed on PBMCs or a T cell subset sorted from them (not recorded which). All receptors derive from a man between 18 and 29 years old who had mild COVID-19 (a few samples of this study predate the infection). Cell type and time point are not known.

This clonotype came up a few times. The V and J genes are TRBV6-2 or TRBV6-3 and TRBJ2-2; no definite D call. CDR1 is MNHEY, CDR2 SVGEGT, per germline. The length of the CDR3 is 16 residues. V dropped 2 bases and J dropped 4 bases, with 14 bases sitting between them. CDR3 DNA: TGTGCCAGCAGTTACCCCCGCGAAGGCCGCACCGGGGAGCTGTTTTTT. Encoded protein: CASSYPREGRTGELFF.

The gene calls are TRBV14 and TRBJ2-7; D is perhaps TRBD1 (6 bases). The CDR3 is 13 residues long. Trimming removed 5 bases at V and 2 bases at J, with 10 bases between. Looked up from germline, CDR1 is SGHDN and CDR2 is FVKESK. The DNA for the CDR3 is TGTGCCAGCAGCTGGGGGCAAACCTACGAGCAGTACTTC. Protein: CASSWGQTYEQYF.

The chain couples TRBV6-5 to TRBJ2-5, with D unresolved. V lost 4 bases and J lost 3, with 18 bases in between. The V gene's germline CDR1 is MNHEY and CDR2 SVGAGI. The CDR3 runs to 16 residues. The CDR3: CASSSTFRLSKETQYF. In DNA, the CDR3 is TGTGCCAGCAGTTCAACCTTCAGGCTATCAAAAGAGACCCAGTACTTC.

This clonotype appeared a few times. The V gene is TRBV6-6, the J gene TRBJ2-7, with TRBD2 matching over 7 bases. J lost 5 bases, V lost 6 bases, and 7 bases had no gene match. The germline V gene has CDR1 MNHNY and CDR2 SVGAGI (reference sequence). This CDR3 has 13 residues. CDR3 sequence reads: CASRGLSGNEQYV. CDR3 DNA: TGTGCCAGCAGGGGACTATCGGGCAACGAGCAGTACGTC.

Here the CDR3 reads CASSLNTGIPQYF. The CDR3 bases are TGTGCCAGCAGCTTAAATACAGGGATCCCCCAGTACTTC. The gene calls are TRBV7-3 and TRBJ2-5; weak D call: TRBD1 (6 bases). The CDR3 extends over 13 amino acids. CDR1 is SGHTA and CDR2 is FQGTGA in the germline V gene. Trimming stripped 1 base from V and 9 bases from J, with 12 bases between. Drawing the rest from reference TRBV7-3 and TRBJ2-5, the complete variable domain is GAGVSQTPSNKVTEKGKYVELRCDPISGHTALYWYRQSLGQGPEFLIYFQGTGAADDSGLPNDRFFAVRPEGSVSTLKIQRTERGDSAVYLCASSLNTGIPQYFGPGTRLLVL.

The V gene is TRBV12-3 or TRBV12-4, the J gene TRBJ2-2; the D gene is possibly TRBD2 (6 bases). This CDR3 has 14 residues. V was trimmed by 8 bases and J by 5 bases, leaving 15 bases between them. The CDR3 nucleotides read TGTGCCAGCCGGAGGGCGCCCACGACCGGGGAGCTGTTTTTT. This encodes CASRRAPTTGELFF.

The chain's CDR3 is CASSWGTSGGTDTQYF. In DNA, the CDR3 is TGTGCCAGCAGCTGGGGGACTAGCGGGGGCACAGATACGCAGTATTTT. The rearrangement links TRBV7-3 to TRBJ2-3; TRBD2 matches 13 bases. The V segment lost 4 bases and the J segment 1 base; nucleotides outside the gene matches: 2. Germline V gene lookup returns CDR1 SGHTA and CDR2 FQGTGA. The CDR3 spans 16 residues.

In this sample, this clonotype turned up a few times. The gene calls are TRBV4-2 and TRBJ2-3, with TRBD1 matching 7 bases. The junction had 5 bases not matched to a gene; V was cut back by 0 bases and J by 2 bases. Germline V gene sequence: CDR1 LGHNA, CDR2 YNFKEQ. This CDR3 is built from 16 residues. The DNA of the CDR3 is TGTGCCAGCAGCCAAGATTACAGGGGTACCACAGATACGCAGTATTTT. Translating it yields CASSQDYRGTTDTQYF.

The chain uses TRBV27 and TRBJ2-5, with D unclear. CDR3 length: 14 residues. Per germline, CDR1 MNHEY and CDR2 SMNVEV (reference sequence). Trimming took off 5 bases at V and 5 bases at J, with 15 bases between the two ends. Here the CDR3 DNA reads TGTGCCAGCAGTCCCCGAGGCAGCCTGGAGACCCAGTACTTC. Translation: CASSPRGSLETQYF.

The chain employs TRBV12-3 or TRBV12-4 and TRBJ1-5, with 12 bases identical to TRBD1. The V and J ends lost 5 bases and 6 bases, in that order; junction bases with no gene match: 5. This CDR3 is 15 amino acids long. CDR3: CASSPGTGGRQPQHF. The CDR3 nucleotides read TGTGCCAGCAGTCCCGGGACAGGGGGCCGTCAGCCCCAGCATTTT.

The chain links TRBV9 to TRBJ2-1; D possibly corresponds to TRBD1 (5 bases). Trimming stripped 1 base from V and 7 bases from J, with 12 bases between. The CDR3 consists of 14 residues. The V gene's germline CDR1 is SGDLS and CDR2 YYNGEE. CDR3 in amino acids: CASSVSRAKNEQFF. The CDR3 nucleotides are TGTGCCAGCAGCGTATCCAGGGCTAAAAATGAGCAGTTCTTC.

This clonotype has a handful of counts. The gene calls are TRBV6-2 or TRBV6-3 and TRBJ2-3; 8 positions agree with TRBD2. The CDR3 spans 14 residues. The V gene end was trimmed by 7 bases and the J gene end by 0 bases; junction bases not matched to a gene: 3. Germline values: CDR1 MNHEY, CDR2 SVGEGT. CDR3 DNA: TGTGCCAGCAACAGCGGGGGAAGCACAGATACGCAGTATTTT. Amino acid sequence: CASNSGGSTDTQYF.

This clonotype was seen only a few times. The rearrangement uses TRBV29-1 and TRBJ2-5; D unclear. The CDR3 is 13 amino acids. Germline V gene lookup returns CDR1 SQVTM and CDR2 ANQGSEA. The ends were cut back, 7 bases at V and 0 bases at J, with 12 bases in the middle. CDR3 in DNA: TGCAGCGGCCGGTGGCTATACCAAGAGACCCAGTACTTC. It is translated as CSGRWLYQETQYF.

The rearrangement joins TRBV7-9 to TRBJ2-1, with 10 bases lining up with TRBD1. CDR3 length equals 15 residues. Unmatched junction bases numbered 2, after V lost 4 bases and J lost 2 bases. CDR1 and CDR2 (germline): SEHNR, FQNEAQ (reference sequence). CDR3 coding DNA: TGTGCCAGCAGCTCGGACAGGGGGGCCTACAATGAGCAGTTCTTC. Its protein product is CASSSDRGAYNEQFF.

In its sample, this clonotype was seen many times. CDR3 protein: CASSLERSSYNEQFF. The CDR3 DNA is TGCGCCAGCAGCTTGGAGAGGAGCTCCTACAATGAGCAGTTCTTC. The V and J genes are TRBV5-1 and TRBJ2-1; D is unresolved. V lost 0 bases and J lost 0, with 7 bases in between. CDR1 SGHRS and CDR2 YFSETQ come from the germline V gene. The CDR3 is 15 amino acids. Based on the CDR3 plus reference TRBV5-1 and TRBJ2-1, the full variable domain is KAGVTQTPRYLIKTRGQQVTLSCSPISGHRSVSWYQQTPGQGLQFLFEYFSETQRNKGNFPGRFSGRQFSNSRSEMNVSTLELGDSALYLCASSLERSSYNEQFFGPGTRLTVL.

This clonotype was counted only a few times. This chain uses TRBV29-1 with TRBJ2-3, with 7 bases matching TRBD2. The CDR3 has 13 amino acids. In germline, CDR1 is SQVTM, CDR2 ANQGSEA. The V and J ends lost 4 bases and 4 bases, in that order; junction bases with no gene match: 5. This CDR3 is CSVGDYGPDTQYF. DNA for the CDR3: TGCAGCGTTGGGGACTATGGCCCAGATACGCAGTATTTT.

The table lists this clonotype with many counts. The chain is built from TRBV12-3 or TRBV12-4 and TRBJ2-7, with D perhaps given as TRBD1 or TRBD2 (5 bases each). V was shortened by 6 bases and J by 3 bases, with 12 bases between the two germline ends. The CDR3 has 13 residues. The CDR3 sequence: CASRRDGYYEQYF. The CDR3 bases are TGTGCCAGCAGAAGGGACGGATACTACGAGCAGTACTTC.

This clonotype was seen only a few times. The chain uses TRBV19 and TRBJ2-2; the D gene is possibly TRBD1 (7 bases). The length of the CDR3 is 13 residues. Trimming took 10 bases from V and 1 from J, leaving 10 bases between them. Germline V gives CDR1 LNHDA, CDR2 SQIVND (reference sequence). This chain's CDR3 is CATRGVNTGELFF. The CDR3 DNA is TGTGCCACCAGGGGGGTGAACACCGGGGAGCTGTTTTTT.

A single count supports this clonotype. The V and J genes are TRBV9 and TRBJ2-3; the D gene could be TRBD1 or TRBD2 (7 bases each). Germline values: CDR1 SGDLS, CDR2 YYNGEE. Trimming took 6 bases from V and 4 from J, leaving 21 bases between them. The length of the CDR3 is 16 residues. CDR3 nucleotides: TGTGCCAGCACCGAAGCTCACCCAGGGGGGGCAGATACGCAGTATTTT. The encoded protein is CASTEAHPGGADTQYF.

This clonotype was seen repeatedly, ten times or more. The rearrangement links TRBV25-1 to TRBJ1-5; D unresolved. This CDR3 comprises 12 residues. CDR1 and CDR2 (germline): MGHDK, SYGVNS. Trimming left V 2 bases short and J 3 bases short, with 2 bases between. CDR3 in amino acids: CASSEANQPQHF. Here the CDR3 DNA reads TGTGCCAGCAGTGAAGCCAATCAGCCCCAGCATTTT. The full variable domain, with the rest looked up from reference TRBV25-1 and TRBJ1-5, is EADIYQTPRYLVIGTGKKITLECSQTMGHDKMYWYQQDPGMELHLIHYSYGVNSTEKGDLSSESTVSRIRTEHFPLTLESARPSHTSQYLCASSEANQPQHFGDGTRLSIL.

This clonotype was observed a single time. The chain joins TRBV6-6 to TRBJ2-1; 8 bases fit TRBD1. Per germline, CDR1 MNHNY and CDR2 SVGAGI (reference sequence). With V trimmed by 6 bases and J by 15 bases, 7 bases remained unmatched. This CDR3 comprises 11 residues. The CDR3 reads CASRWTGQTFF. The CDR3 nucleotides read TGTGCCAGCAGATGGACAGGGCAGACGTTCTTC.

This clonotype was observed a few times. The CDR3 loop reads CSVGAQGGTDTQYF. CDR3 sequence (DNA): TGCAGCGTTGGAGCCCAGGGGGGCACAGATACGCAGTATTTT. This chain links TRBV29-1 with TRBJ2-3; 7 positions agree with TRBD1. Germline loops: CDR1 SQVTM, CDR2 ANQGSEA. V trimming: 4 bases; J trimming: 1 base; junction bases outside the gene matches: 5. This CDR3 is 14 amino acids long.

The table lists this clonotype with a few counts. The chain joins TRBV4-1 to TRBJ1-5; 9 positions agree with TRBD1. V lost 7 bases and J lost 1; bases outside the gene matches: 5. Germline CDR1 reads MGHRA; CDR2 reads YSYEKL. The CDR3 is 15 amino acids. DNA of the CDR3: TGCGCCAGCACTCCACAGGGGGCGAGCAATCAGCCCCAGCATTTT. It encodes CASTPQGASNQPQHF.

The CDR3 region is CASHEVRANEKLFF. The CDR3 bases are TGTGCCAGCCATGAGGTGCGGGCTAATGAAAAACTGTTTTTT. The gene calls are TRBV7-9 and TRBJ1-4; D remains unclear. CDR1 and CDR2 from the germline V gene are SEHNR and FQNEAQ (reference sequence). CDR3 length equals 14 residues. The ends were cut back, 8 bases at V and 3 bases at J, with 13 bases in the middle.

The table lists this clonotype with many counts. V gene TRBV4-1 combines with J gene TRBJ1-5; no clear D gene. The CDR3 is made up of 12 amino acids. V was shortened by 0 bases and J by 4 bases, with 1 base between the two germline ends. The germline V gene encodes CDR1 MGHRA and CDR2 YSYEKL. The CDR3 reads CASSQENQPQHF. Here the CDR3 DNA reads TGCGCCAGCAGCCAAGAGAATCAGCCCCAGCATTTT.

J is TRBJ2-2 and V is TRBV28; D tentatively fits TRBD1 or TRBD2 (6 bases each). With 4 bases removed from V and 1 base from J, the gap between germline ends came to 13 bases. The CDR3 is made up of 16 amino acids. CDR1 and CDR2 (germline): MDHEN, SYDVKM. The chain's CDR3 is CASSWSGGGNTGELFF. CDR3 bases: TGTGCCAGCAGTTGGTCCGGGGGCGGGAACACCGGGGAGCTGTTTTTT.

The sample holds a few counts of this clonotype. CDR3 sequence: CASSLAGTGYTF. The CDR3 DNA follows: TGTGCCAGCAGTTTGGCCGGGACTGGCTACACCTTC. This chain uses TRBV12-3 or TRBV12-4 with TRBJ1-2; a possible D gene is TRBD1 (5 bases). V lost 3 bases to trimming and J lost 7 bases, with 9 bases between them. This CDR3 region has 12 residues.

This chain links TRBV6-4 with TRBJ2-2; D ambiguous. The length of the CDR3 is 15 residues. Germline V gene sequence: CDR1 MRHNA, CDR2 SNTAGT. V shed 3 bases and J shed 3 bases, with 11 bases lying between them. In DNA, the CDR3 is TGTGCCAGCAGTGAGCAATCGATGTACACCGGGGAGCTGTTTTTT. This encodes CASSEQSMYTGELFF.

This clonotype was detected a few times. The chain has TRBV5-4 and TRBJ2-7; D unresolved. The ends were cut back, 0 bases at V and 5 bases at J, with 12 bases in the middle. CDR1 and CDR2 (germline): SGHNT, YYREEE (reference sequence). This CDR3 spans 14 amino acids. The CDR3 nucleotides read TGTGCCAGCAGCTTGGGGGCAGGCATCCACGAGCAGTACTTC. Its translation: CASSLGAGIHEQYF.

This clonotype was seen a single time. The chain recombines TRBV12-3 or TRBV12-4 with TRBJ2-6, with 9 bases fitting TRBD1. V shed 5 bases and J 0 bases; nucleotides not matched to a gene: 11. This CDR3 is built from 19 residues. The CDR3 loop reads CASSPNRQGVYSGANVLTF. CDR3 sequence (DNA): TGTGCCAGCAGTCCGAACAGACAGGGGGTTTACTCTGGGGCCAACGTCCTGACTTTC.

V is TRBV29-1 and J is TRBJ1-3, with D unclear. V lost 6 bases and J 0 bases, leaving 9 bases between the germline ends. CDR3 length: 13 residues. Germline CDR1 reads SQVTM; CDR2 reads ANQGSEA. The CDR3 spells CSVQSPSGNTIYF. CDR3 in DNA: TGCAGCGTCCAGTCCCCCTCTGGAAACACCATATATTTT.

This clonotype was seen a handful of times. This sequence joins TRBV5-1 and TRBJ1-1, with TRBD1 as a possible D gene (6 bases). CDR1 is SGHRS, CDR2 YFSETQ, per germline. Trimming took 0 bases from V and 5 from J, leaving 17 bases between them. This CDR3 is built from 16 residues. The CDR3: CASSLALQGIGTEAFF. The CDR3 DNA sequence: TGCGCCAGCAGCTTGGCCCTACAGGGTATAGGGACTGAAGCTTTCTTT.